This TCR beta chain is from a study of cytomegalovirus exposure and HLA in healthy donors. Study overall: The same platform was used for the 110 or so validation repertoires and the roughly 680 first-cohort repertoires, a later analysis reported.

As regards this clone: Its matching antigen is unknown.

Separation from the approximately 710-subject first cohort characterized the roughly 120-subject validation cohort, to which the donors belonged. Study-wide findings and caveats: Specificity of three CMV-associated chains for CMV antigens was verified in vitro.

Some clones are missing from TCRdb's copy, which holds only in-frame ones; the method was immunoSEQ multiplex PCR. Counted here are hundreds of thousands of clones, approximately 84% occurring once; the ten biggest clones make up about 12%. Sample: PBMCs. This receptor was obtained from a man between 18 and 35 years old in good health and CMV-seropositive.

The CDR3 loop reads CASSLDQGHEQFF. The CDR3 nucleotides are TGTGCCAGCAGCTTGGACCAGGGACATGAGCAGTTCTTC. This sequence joins TRBV5-4 and TRBJ2-1; the D gene could be TRBD1 or TRBD2 (5 bases each). V was pared by 0 bases and J by 8 bases, with 9 bases between. Germline V CDR1 and CDR2: SGHNT, YYREEE (reference sequence). The CDR3 loop spans 13 amino acids.